This T cell receptor (beta chain) was profiled in a study of T-cell reconstitution after alpha-beta-depleted transplantation in children. Study-wide results and limits: Hyperexpanded clones declined; after one year, newly produced T cells mostly supplied diversity. Surviving recipient T cells and thymic progenitors produced the high day-60 TCRbeta diversity seen in some patients. About two months after transplant, alpha-beta T cells reportedly came from several hundred expanded graft clones.

The CDR3 runs to 12 residues. Trimming took 6 bases from V and 5 from J, leaving 11 bases between them. In germline, CDR1 is MDHEN, CDR2 SYDVKM. Preparation of the TCRbeta library was carried out with unique molecular identifiers. TCRdb passed the PCR reads through MiXCR, listing each CDR3 protein once. This table has roughly 180,000 distinct CDR3 sequences, around 10% appearing once. This clonotype has at least ten counts. Its antigen is not identified. Specimen: PBMCs, collected before TCRalphabeta/CD19-depleted stem cell transplant. The rearrangement links TRBV28 to TRBJ2-7, with a possible D match to TRBD2 (6 bases). The receptor was isolated from a boy aged 2 to 10 with acute myeloid leukemia, due to receive a stem cell transplant. The CDR3 spells CASSLGGNEQYF. As DNA, the CDR3 is TGTGCCAGCAGCCTTGGGGGGAACGAGCAGTACTTC.